The text below deals with one TCR beta chain. These data are taken from a study of OX40 agonist ivuxolimab in advanced cancers. This table comes from immunoSEQ multiplex PCR, and its TCRdb copy is limited to in-frame clones, with some not included. The sample gives approximately 70,000 clones, 90% of which show up once; 0.5% to 0.55% is in the top ten. The V gene's germline CDR1 is SEHNR and CDR2 FQNEAQ (reference sequence). V gave up 2 bases and J gave up 4 bases; unmatched junction bases: 6. The CDR3 is 15 amino acids. This receptor was taken from an adult with an advanced solid tumor such as melanoma, head and neck, liver or kidney cancer. The material sequenced was CD4+ or CD8+ T cells sorted from blood, taken in a trial of the OX40 agonist ivuxolimab. V is TRBV7-9 and J is TRBJ1-2; 8 bases fit TRBD1. CDR3 amino acids: CASSLPGTGSYGYTF. CDR3 bases: TGTGCCAGCAGCTTACCTGGGACAGGATCCTATGGCTACACCTTC.